This T cell receptor (beta chain) was sequenced during a study of cytomegalovirus exposure and HLA in healthy donors. Study-wide results and limits: Associated with cytomegalovirus, according to the listing, were some 180 TCR beta chains. In a later analysis, TCR beta V- and J-gene trimming showed a link to a missense DCLRE1C variant. There were several of the most significant clusters that appeared linked to common viral pathogens in a later analysis. In all likelihood, a cluster of highly shared sequence variants was a sequencing artifact.

PCR was performed using 60 Vbeta and 13 Jbeta primers. Profiled with immunoSEQ multiplex PCR; TCRdb holds only in-frame clones, not every one. The sample records 150,000 to 200,000 clones, around 79% being singletons. As concerns this clone: Its antigen remains unknown.

V was shortened by 0 bases and J by 3 bases, with 12 bases between the two germline ends. There are 15 residues in the CDR3. The germline CDR1 and CDR2 sequences are SGHRS and YFSETQ. The gene calls are TRBV5-1 and TRBJ1-1; D perhaps matches TRBD1 (5 bases). The receptor was derived from a man in his forties in good health and CMV-seropositive. What was sequenced was PBMCs. The CDR3 reads CASSLAGGVYTEAFF. The CDR3 DNA reads TGCGCCAGCAGCTTGGCCGGGGGGGTTTACACTGAAGCTTTCTTT. The full variable domain, in which reference TRBV5-1 and TRBJ1-1 provide the parts outside the CDR3, is KAGVTQTPRYLIKTRGQQVTLSCSPISGHRSVSWYQQTPGQGLQFLFEYFSETQRNKGNFPGRFSGRQFSNSRSEMNVSTLELGDSALYLCASSLAGGVYTEAFFGQGTRLTVV.